This T cell receptor beta chain was obtained from a study of blood T cell repertoires in COVID-19. Study-wide background: There were acute and convalescent COVID-19 samples, and they came from the United States, Italy and Spain. T cells, B-cell-depleted T cells, or PBMCs supplied cDNA or gDNA.

This clone was counted once. Authors' methods: Cell counts per sample came from amplifying reference gene primers. Measured with immunoSEQ multiplex PCR; TCRdb has only the in-frame clones, and not every one. V and J calls plus clone size are reproduced from that table; the DNA served to infer D and trimming. The sample has fewer than 300,000 clones; over 75% are singletons. There are 14 residues in the CDR3. V dropped 5 bases and J dropped 5; count of bases not matched to a gene: 4. CDR1 is SGHVS, CDR2 FNYEAQ, per germline. This sequence joins TRBV7-6 and TRBJ1-4, with 8 nucleotides matching TRBD1. The sample comprised peripheral blood. The source is a man aged 18 to 29 with active or convalescent COVID-19. This CDR3 reads CASSPQGANEKLFF. CDR3 coding DNA: TGTGCCAGCAGCCCGCAGGGGGCGAATGAAAAACTGTTTTTT.